A single sample gave rise to the 29 T cell receptor beta chains below, sequenced in a study of regulatory T cells in long-lasting Graves disease. Time point of the sample: newly diagnosed GD, antithyroid drugs for less than 3 months. Researchers made the TCR library from RNA that was extracted from PBMCs. HTBI primers from iRepertoire and Arm-PCR of CDR3 regions yielded the TCR beta libraries. TCRdb fed the multiplex PCR reads into MiXCR, producing one record per CDR3 protein. This table has about 470,000 distinct CDR3 sequences, about 15% appearing once. These data also formed part of another study, on T cells in Graves' hyperthyroidism and ophthalmopathy.

Source: peripheral blood mononuclear cells (PBMCs), taken at new diagnosis, from a patient treated with antithyroid drugs. The receptors come from a woman in her twenties or thirties with Graves disease.

This clonotype was seen ten or more times. The germline gene is not matched at one end of the junction; a read error may be the cause. This sequence joins TRBV5-1 and TRBJ2-7; 12 bases are shared with TRBD2. Per the germline V gene, CDR1 is SGHRS and CDR2 is YFSETQ. This CDR3 comprises 15 residues. The CDR3 loop reads CASSSGLAGTYEQYF. CDR3 in DNA: TGTGCCAGCAGTTCCGGACTAGCGGGAACCTACGAGCAGTACTTC.

This clonotype has at least ten counts. The V call is TRBV7-3, the J call TRBJ2-5; no firm D call. The V end lost 1 base, the J end lost 5 bases, and 17 bases lay between the germline ends. Germline lookup yields CDR1 SGHTA and CDR2 FQGTGA. The CDR3 length is 16 residues. CDR3 residues: CASSLIGPSPRETQYF. As DNA, the CDR3 is TGTGCCAGCAGCTTAATCGGCCCTAGTCCTAGGGAGACCCAGTACTTC.

The chain employs TRBV6-2 or TRBV6-3 and TRBJ1-1; 9 bases line up with TRBD1. Losses at the gene ends were 6 bases for V and 8 bases for J; bases not matched to a gene: 13. The CDR3 has 15 amino acids. Germline CDR1 MNHEY, CDR2 SVGEGT. The CDR3 DNA is TGTGCCAGCAGCCAAACAGGGGGCGCGTTCCGCGAAGCTTTCTTT. Translating gives CASSQTGGAFREAFF.

Remarks on this clonotype: No conserved phenylalanine or tryptophan ends this CDR3, so it is likely a read error. The chain employs TRBV20-1 and TRBJ1-1; D remains ambiguous. From germline, CDR1 is DFQATT and CDR2 SNEGSKA (reference sequence). V was trimmed by 2 bases and J by 1 base, leaving 8 bases between them. The CDR3 consists of 13 residues. The CDR3 DNA is TGCAGTGCTAGAAGGCAGGCGAACACTGAAGCTTTCTCT. Protein: CSARRQANTEAFS.

The V and J genes are TRBV24-1 and TRBJ2-2; D is possibly TRBD1 (5 bases). V shed 4 bases and J shed 7 bases, with 6 bases lying between them. The CDR3 length is 12 residues. The germline V gene encodes CDR1 KGHDR and CDR2 SFDVKD. CDR3 region: CATSEGLGELFF. For the CDR3, the DNA is TGTGCCACCAGTGAGGGGCTCGGGGAGCTGTTTTTT.

This clonotype was seen many times. The chain has TRBV12-3 or TRBV12-4 and TRBJ1-5; D unclear. V was cut by 5 bases and J by 2 bases, with 16 bases left in between. This CDR3 has 16 residues. CDR3 in amino acids: CASSARGSSGNQPQHF. The CDR3 DNA is TGTGCCAGCAGTGCGCGGGGTTCATCAGGCAATCAGCCCCAGCATTTT.

CDR3 amino acids: CASSLIWAAYEQYF. In DNA, the CDR3 is TGTGCCAGTAGCCTCATTTGGGCAGCCTACGAGCAGTACTTC. The V call is TRBV19, the J call TRBJ2-7; no clear D gene. There are 14 residues in the CDR3. Trimming cost V 6 bases and J 2 bases, with 14 bases left between them. The germline V gene encodes CDR1 LNHDA and CDR2 SQIVND (reference sequence).

A few counts support this clonotype. A much bigger clone sits one base away, suggesting this may be a read error. The CDR3 is CTSSFGTSVYEQYF. CDR3 coding DNA: TGTACCAGCAGCTTTGGGACTAGCGTCTACGAGCAGTACTTC. The chain joins TRBV11-1 to TRBJ2-7, with 10 bases fitting TRBD2. CDR3 size: 14 residues. Germline CDR1 reads SGHAT; CDR2 reads FQDESV (reference sequence).

This clonotype showed up just a few times. The rearrangement uses TRBV28 and TRBJ2-7; D is ambiguous. CDR1 MDHEN and CDR2 SYDVKM come from the germline V gene. The CDR3 runs to 14 residues. Trimming took off 5 bases at V and 2 bases at J, with 13 bases between the two ends. The CDR3 DNA is TGTGCCAGCAGTATAAGGGCCCCTACCTACGAGCAGTACTTC. It is translated as CASSIRAPTYEQYF.

This clonotype was found many times. The rearrangement links TRBV28 to TRBJ2-1; perhaps TRBD2 as D (6 bases). The CDR3 runs to 14 residues. V lost 3 bases to trimming and J lost 7 bases, with 13 bases between them. Germline V CDR1 and CDR2: MDHEN, SYDVKM. Here the CDR3 DNA reads TGTGCCAGCAGTTTCGTCGGGGGAAATAATGAGCAGTTCTTC. Translation gives CASSFVGGNNEQFF. The variable domain in full, with the rest retrieved from reference TRBV28 and TRBJ2-1, is DVKVTQSSRYLVKRTGEKVFLECVQDMDHENMFWYRQDPGLGLRLIYFSYDVKMKEKGDIPEGYSVSREKKERFSLILESASTNQTSMYLCASSFVGGNNEQFFGPGTRLTVL.

This clonotype was found many times. The chain combines TRBV20-1 with TRBJ1-1; the D is unclear. The V end was cut by 3 bases, the J end by 3 bases, with 20 bases between. The germline V gene encodes CDR1 DFQATT and CDR2 SNEGSKA (reference sequence). The CDR3 loop spans 16 amino acids. This CDR3 reads CSASGPPRKRDTEAFF. CDR3 bases: TGCAGTGCTAGCGGACCGCCTCGGAAGCGCGACACTGAAGCTTTCTTT.

The chain has TRBV20-1 and TRBJ2-7; unclear D gene. Germline V lookup: CDR1 DFQATT, CDR2 SNEGSKA (reference sequence). V was cut by 3 bases and J by 0 bases, with 9 bases left in between. There are 13 residues in the CDR3. DNA for the CDR3: TGCAGTGCTAGCCAGCCAAACTCCTACGAGCAGTACTTC. This translates into CSASQPNSYEQYF.

V is TRBV4-1 and J is TRBJ1-2; TRBD1 agrees at 9 bases. CDR3 length: 14 residues. Germline CDR1 MGHRA, CDR2 YSYEKL. Unmatched junction bases numbered 3, after V lost 4 bases and J lost 3 bases. The CDR3 loop is CASSRWTGDYGYTF. In nucleotides, the CDR3 is TGCGCCAGCAGCCGATGGACAGGGGACTATGGCTACACCTTC.

The table lists this clonotype with a few counts. This chain links TRBV15 with TRBJ2-5; 8 bases match TRBD2. V lost 1 base and J lost 4; bases outside the gene matches: 11. Germline CDR1 and CDR2: LNHNV and YYDKDF (reference sequence). The CDR3 has 17 residues. CDR3 bases: TGTGCCACCAGCAGAGGAGGGACTAGTCAGGTTTTAGAGACCCAGTACTTC. Translating it yields CATSRGGTSQVLETQYF. The full variable domain, rest sourced from reference TRBV15 and TRBJ2-5, is DAMVIQNPRYQVTQFGKPVTLSCSQTLNHNVMYWYQQKSSQAPKLLFHYYDKDFNNEADTPDNFQSRRPNTSFCFLDIRSPGLGDTAMYLCATSRGGTSQVLETQYFGPGTRLLVL.

This clonotype showed up many times. The J gene is TRBJ2-7, the V gene TRBV6-9, with 7 bases aligning to TRBD2. The V gene's germline CDR1 is MNHGY and CDR2 SVAAGI. The CDR3 is made up of 14 amino acids. J lost 5 bases, V lost 2 bases, and 6 bases had no gene match. The CDR3 DNA sequence: TGTGCCAGCAGTTATGGGGAGGGTCGCAACGAGCAGTACTTC. Its translation: CASSYGEGRNEQYF.

This clonotype was found many times. The chain links TRBV5-1 to TRBJ1-2, with 8 bases aligning to TRBD1. This CDR3 region has 13 residues. With V trimmed by 4 bases and J by 10 bases, 9 bases remained unmatched. Germline values: CDR1 SGHRS, CDR2 YFSETQ. This CDR3 is CASSTNGQGDYTF. The CDR3 DNA follows: TGCGCCAGCAGCACCAACGGACAGGGCGACTACACCTTC.

This clonotype has a count of ten or more. V usage is TRBV11-2 and J usage is TRBJ2-3; 11 bases line up with TRBD1. With 5 bases clipped from V and 6 bases from J, the junction kept 4 bases outside the gene matches. The CDR3 is 14 amino acids. Germline values: CDR1 SGHAT, CDR2 FQNNGV. The CDR3 bases are TGTGCCAGCAGCCTAGGACAGGGGGCGGATACGCAGTATTTT. As protein: CASSLGQGADTQYF.

With regard to this clonotype: Being one base from a much bigger clone, this may be a read error. The J gene is TRBJ2-1, the V gene TRBV6-5; D possibly corresponds to TRBD1 (5 bases). The germline V and J ends were trimmed by 2 bases and 13 bases, with 21 bases remaining between them. The CDR3 is 15 residues long. From germline, CDR1 is MNHEY and CDR2 SVGAGI. This CDR3 is CASSYGAEYQETQFF. The CDR3 nucleotides are TGTGCCAGCAGTTACGGGGCTGAGTACCAAGAGACCCAGTTCTTC.

This clonotype was observed many times. The CDR3 loop reads CASSLGVRPTNEKLFF. The CDR3 DNA reads as TGTGCCAGCAGCTTGGGTGTTAGGCCAACTAATGAAAAACTGTTTTTT. This chain joins TRBV5-8 and TRBJ1-4; D is unresolved. The germline CDR1 and CDR2 sequences are SGHTS and YDEGEE. The length of the CDR3 is 16 residues. Trimming removed 0 bases from V and 0 bases from J, with 9 bases in between. The whole variable domain, filled in from reference TRBV5-8 and TRBJ1-4, reads EAGVTQSPTHLIKTRGQQATLRCSPISGHTSVYWYQQALGLGLQFLLWYDEGEERNRGNFPPRFSGRQFPNYSSELNVNALELEDSALYLCASSLGVRPTNEKLFFGSGTQLSVL.

This clonotype has only one observation. V and J are TRBV9 and TRBJ1-4, with no clear D. Germline V gene sequence: CDR1 SGDLS, CDR2 YYNGEE. V lost 4 bases to trimming and J lost 3 bases, with 7 bases between them. The CDR3 consists of 13 residues. CDR3 region: CASSPQPNEKLFF. DNA for the CDR3: TGTGCCAGCAGCCCGCAGCCTAATGAAAAACTGTTTTTT.

There are many counts of this clonotype. The chain carries TRBV7-2 and TRBJ2-7; 7 bases map to TRBD2. CDR1 is SGHTA, CDR2 FQGNSA, per germline. Unmatched junction bases numbered 15, after V lost 2 bases and J lost 2 bases. The CDR3 runs to 18 residues. The CDR3, as DNA: TGTGCCAGCAGCTTATTTCGGCTAGCGGTACCCCTCCCCTACGAGCAGTACTTC. It encodes CASSLFRLAVPLPYEQYF.

V and J are TRBV20-1 and TRBJ2-1; TRBD2 aligns across 11 bases. With 0 bases clipped from V and 7 bases from J, the junction kept 8 bases outside the gene matches. The CDR3 is 16 residues long. Germline assignment: CDR1 DFQATT and CDR2 SNEGSKA (reference sequence). CDR3 protein: CSARDLTSGSQNEQFF. The CDR3 nucleotides read TGCAGTGCTAGAGATCTCACTAGCGGGAGTCAGAATGAGCAGTTCTTC.

This clonotype came up many times. The rearrangement uses TRBV7-9 and TRBJ2-1; 7 bases agree with TRBD1. CDR3 length: 15 residues. In germline, CDR1 is SEHNR, CDR2 FQNEAQ (reference sequence). V shed 4 bases and J 4 bases; nucleotides not matched to a gene: 7. The CDR3 nucleotides read TGTGCCAGCAGCTCGGGACAGTTGGATTACAATGAGCAGTTCTTC. Translating gives CASSSGQLDYNEQFF.

Ten or more counts support this clonotype. The rearrangement joins TRBV2 to TRBJ2-3; TRBD2 aligns across 13 bases. This CDR3 comprises 17 residues. In germline, CDR1 is SNHLY, CDR2 FYNNEI. The V and J ends lost 6 bases and 1 base, in that order; junction bases with no gene match: 7. CDR3 in amino acids: CASSPGLAGKGTDTQYF. For the CDR3, the DNA is TGTGCCAGCAGCCCGGGACTAGCGGGAAAAGGCACAGATACGCAGTATTTT.

The chain is built from TRBV15 and TRBJ2-2; unclear D gene. Trimming removed 5 bases from V and 3 bases from J, with 10 bases in between. The CDR3 has 14 residues. Per the germline V gene, CDR1 is LNHNV and CDR2 is YYDKDF (reference sequence). CDR3 residues: CATSAEMDTGELFF. Here the CDR3 DNA reads TGTGCCACCAGCGCAGAGATGGACACCGGGGAGCTGTTTTTT.

This chain uses TRBV4-1 with TRBJ1-2, with a weak D call TRBD1 (6 bases). Germline CDR1 MGHRA, CDR2 YSYEKL. This CDR3 is built from 15 residues. V was trimmed by 1 base and J by 3 bases, leaving 12 bases between them. DNA for the CDR3: TGCGCCAGCAGCCAAGTGGTGACAGGAGACTATGGCTACACCTTC. This gives the protein CASSQVVTGDYGYTF.

Remarks on this clonotype: It may be a read error: a sequence one base away is much more abundant. This chain connects TRBV7-6 to TRBJ2-3; the D gene is possibly TRBD2 (6 bases). Germline V CDR1 and CDR2: SGHVS, FNYEAQ. This CDR3 spans 15 amino acids. CDR3 in DNA: TGTGCCAGCAGCTTAAGGGACTTAACAACAGATACGCAGTGTTTT. Protein sequence: CASSLRDLTTDTQCF.

This clonotype was counted once. Relative to the germline gene, one junction end is altered; a read error may explain this. The chain uses TRBV11-2 and TRBJ2-7; TRBD1 matches 8 bases. The germline gives CDR1 SGHAT, CDR2 FQNNGV. This CDR3 is 15 amino acids long. The CDR3 sequence: CASSLEAGQAYEQYF. The CDR3 DNA follows: TGTGCCAGCAGTTTAGAGGCGGGACAGGCCTACGAGCAGTACTTC.

This clonotype was seen ten or more times. This chain links TRBV14 with TRBJ2-1; 10 bases are shared with TRBD2. In germline, CDR1 is SGHDN, CDR2 FVKESK. This CDR3 is 16 amino acids long. The V gene end was trimmed by 4 bases and the J gene end by 2 bases; junction bases not matched to a gene: 5. The chain's CDR3 is CASSPLGLATYNEQFF. CDR3 sequence (DNA): TGTGCCAGCAGCCCCCTGGGACTAGCGACCTACAATGAGCAGTTCTTC.